This T cell receptor (beta chain) appears in the sequencing data of a study of T cell repertoires in cytomegalovirus infection. The overall study: A matching HLA type, together with CMV infection, was signaled by public TCR beta signatures. Study-wide points: Individuals carrying CMV plus the relevant HLA were identified by cumulative frequency of public TCR beta families. The ex vivo response was dominated by HLA-C-restricted CMV-specific TCR beta clonotypes.

TCRdb fed the reads into MiXCR, producing one record per CDR3 protein. Seen here are about 310,000 distinct CDR3 sequences, about 17% observed once, and the top ten hold approximately 12%. Points on this clonotype: What it binds is not known.

Sequencing used PBMCs. The receptor comes from a human donor in good health (CMV status not recorded). Some clones in this sample may be carry-over from other donors' samples.

The CDR3 reads CASSADGQTGELFF. The CDR3 DNA reads as TGTGCCAGCAGCGCAGACGGGCAAACCGGGGAGCTGTTTTTT. The rearrangement links TRBV11-2 to TRBJ2-2; D is ambiguous. The germline gives CDR1 SGHAT, CDR2 FQNNGV. Trimming stripped 5 bases from V and 5 bases from J, with 12 bases between. The CDR3 extends over 14 amino acids.